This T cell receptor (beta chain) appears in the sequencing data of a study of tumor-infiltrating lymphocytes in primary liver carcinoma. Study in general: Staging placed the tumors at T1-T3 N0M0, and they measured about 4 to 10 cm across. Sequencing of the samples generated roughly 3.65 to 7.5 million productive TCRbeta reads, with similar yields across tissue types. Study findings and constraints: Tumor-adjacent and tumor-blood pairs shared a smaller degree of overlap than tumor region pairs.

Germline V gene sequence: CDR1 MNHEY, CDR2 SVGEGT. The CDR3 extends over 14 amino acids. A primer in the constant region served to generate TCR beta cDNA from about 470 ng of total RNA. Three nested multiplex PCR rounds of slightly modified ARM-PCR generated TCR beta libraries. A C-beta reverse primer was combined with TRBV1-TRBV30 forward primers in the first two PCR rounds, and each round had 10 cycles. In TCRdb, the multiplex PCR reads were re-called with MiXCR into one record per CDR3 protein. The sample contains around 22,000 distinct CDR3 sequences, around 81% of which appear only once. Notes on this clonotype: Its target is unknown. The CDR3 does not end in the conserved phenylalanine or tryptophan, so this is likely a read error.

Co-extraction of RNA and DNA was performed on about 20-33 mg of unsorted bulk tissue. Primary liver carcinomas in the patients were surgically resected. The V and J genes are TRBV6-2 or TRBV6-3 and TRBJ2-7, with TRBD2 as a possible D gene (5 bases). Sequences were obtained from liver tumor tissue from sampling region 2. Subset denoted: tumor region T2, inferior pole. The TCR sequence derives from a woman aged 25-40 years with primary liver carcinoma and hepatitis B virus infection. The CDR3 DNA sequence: TGTGCCAGCAGATCCAGCGGAAACTCCTACAAGCAGTACCTC. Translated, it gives CASRSSGNSYKQYL.